This T cell receptor beta chain comes out of a study of T cells in Graves' hyperthyroidism and ophthalmopathy. Hyperthyroidism patients were newly diagnosed, had disease duration under 2 months, and were aged 18 to 65 years. Uncontrolled infections, other autoimmune diseases, pregnancy or lactation led to exclusion of patients. In making diagnoses, clinical symptoms, serum thyroxine and TRAb, thyroid ultrasound and orbital computed tomography were all used. Amplification targeted TCR beta CDR3 regions from RNA transcripts. The HTBI primer set was used in a first-round RT-PCR of the TCR CDR3. MiXCR was run by TCRdb on the multiplex PCR reads, yielding one entry per CDR3 protein. Here the sample spans some 620,000 distinct CDR3 sequences, 15% to 20% being singletons. Broader study findings: Ophthalmopathy was identified by the model a median approximately 6.4 months ahead of onset.

This clonotype was detected only a few times. Its antigen is as yet unknown. The CDR3 is 16 residues long. Germline V gene data show CDR1 as SGHTS and CDR2 as YDEGEE. The V gene lost 5 bases and the J gene lost 2 bases, with 18 bases spanning the gap. Input material: blood. The TCR comes from a woman in her thirties with Graves' hyperthyroidism. The rearrangement uses TRBV5-8 and TRBJ2-3, with D perhaps matching TRBD1 (6 bases). CDR3 in DNA: TGTGCCAGCAGTACCGGACAGAAATCTTTCACAGATACGCAGTATTTT. The encoded protein is CASSTGQKSFTDTQYF.